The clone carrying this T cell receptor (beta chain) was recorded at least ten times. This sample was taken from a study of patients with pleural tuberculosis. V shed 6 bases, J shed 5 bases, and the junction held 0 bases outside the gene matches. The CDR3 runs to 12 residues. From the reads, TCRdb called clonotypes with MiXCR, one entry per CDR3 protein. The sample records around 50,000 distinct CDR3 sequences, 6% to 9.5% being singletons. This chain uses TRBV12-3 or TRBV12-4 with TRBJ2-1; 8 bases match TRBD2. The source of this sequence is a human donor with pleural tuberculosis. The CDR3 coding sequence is TGTGCCAGCAGACTAGCGGACAATGAGCAGTTCTTC. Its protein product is CASRLADNEQFF.